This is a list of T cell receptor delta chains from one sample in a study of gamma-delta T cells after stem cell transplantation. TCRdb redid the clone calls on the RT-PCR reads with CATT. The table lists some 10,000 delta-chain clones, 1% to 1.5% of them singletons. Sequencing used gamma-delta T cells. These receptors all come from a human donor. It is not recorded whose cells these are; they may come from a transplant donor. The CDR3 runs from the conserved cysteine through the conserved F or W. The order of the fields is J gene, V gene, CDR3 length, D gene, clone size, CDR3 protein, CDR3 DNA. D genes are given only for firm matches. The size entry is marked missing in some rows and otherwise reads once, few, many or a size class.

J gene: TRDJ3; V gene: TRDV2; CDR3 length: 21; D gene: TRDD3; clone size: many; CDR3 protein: CACDTAPSGGPSSWDTRQMFF; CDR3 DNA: TGTGCCTGTGACACCGCCCCCTCTGGGGGACCAAGCTCCTGGGACACCCGACAGATGTTTTTC
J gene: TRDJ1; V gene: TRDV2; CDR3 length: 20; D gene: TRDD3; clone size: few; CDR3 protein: CACDPVLGDTRPGVADKLIF; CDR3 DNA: TGTGCCTGTGACCCAGTACTGGGGGATACAAGGCCAGGTGTGGCCGATAAACTCATCTTT
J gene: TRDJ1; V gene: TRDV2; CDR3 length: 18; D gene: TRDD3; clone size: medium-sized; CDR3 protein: CACDTIELGDTNTHKLIF; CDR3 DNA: TGTGCCTGTGACACGATTGAACTGGGGGATACCAATACGCATAAACTCATCTTT
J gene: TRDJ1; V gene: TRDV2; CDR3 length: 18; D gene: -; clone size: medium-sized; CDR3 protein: CACDTLGLTSRGTDKLIF; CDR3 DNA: TGTGCCTGTGACACCCTGGGTCTAACCTCCCGGGGCACCGATAAACTCATCTTT
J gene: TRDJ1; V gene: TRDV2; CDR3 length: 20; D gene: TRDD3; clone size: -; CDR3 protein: CACDTLNLVLGDTRTDKLIF; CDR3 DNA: TGTGCCTGTGACACCTTAAATCTCGTACTGGGGGATACGCGCACCGATAAACTCATCTTT
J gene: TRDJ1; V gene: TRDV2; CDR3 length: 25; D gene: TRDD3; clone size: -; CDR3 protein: CACDTLEGSGRTGGYRWGMTDKLIF; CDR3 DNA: TGTGCCTGTGACACCTTGGAAGGCTCGGGGCGTACTGGGGGATACCGATGGGGCATGACCGATAAACTCATCTTT
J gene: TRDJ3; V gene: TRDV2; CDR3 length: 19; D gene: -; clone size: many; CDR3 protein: CACDPAGEQSSWDTRQMFF; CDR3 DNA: TGTGCCTGTGACCCCGCCGGGGAGCAAAGCTCCTGGGACACCCGACAGATGTTTTTC
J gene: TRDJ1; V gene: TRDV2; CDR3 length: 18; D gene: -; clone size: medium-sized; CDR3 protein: CACDTVGPSRGIIDKLIF; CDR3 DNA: TGTGCCTGTGACACCGTAGGTCCCTCCAGGGGAATTATCGATAAACTCATCTTT
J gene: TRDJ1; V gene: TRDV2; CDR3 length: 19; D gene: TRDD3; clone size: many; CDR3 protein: CACDNLSPELGDITDKLIF; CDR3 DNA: TGTGCCTGTGACAACCTTTCCCCTGAACTGGGGGATATCACCGATAAACTCATCTTT
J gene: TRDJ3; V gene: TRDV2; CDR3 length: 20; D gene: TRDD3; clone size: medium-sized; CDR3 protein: CACDRLLGDTRSWDTRQMFF; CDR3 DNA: TGTGCCTGTGACCGGCTACTGGGGGATACGCGCTCCTGGGACACCCGACAGATGTTTTTC
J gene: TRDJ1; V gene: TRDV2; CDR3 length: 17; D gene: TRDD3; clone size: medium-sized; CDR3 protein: CACDTIGGYGYTDKLIF; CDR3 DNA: TGTGCCTGTGACACTATTGGGGGATACGGGTACACCGATAAACTCATCTTT
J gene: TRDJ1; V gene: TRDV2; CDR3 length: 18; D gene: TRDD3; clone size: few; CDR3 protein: CACDTVGTGGRSSDKLIF; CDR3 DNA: TGTGCCTGTGACACCGTGGGTACTGGGGGCCGATCATCCGATAAACTCATCTTT
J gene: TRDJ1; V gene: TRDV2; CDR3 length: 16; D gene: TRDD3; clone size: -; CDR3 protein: CACDPILGDTDDKLIF; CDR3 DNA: TGTGCCTGTGACCCGATACTGGGGGATACGGACGATAAACTCATCTTT
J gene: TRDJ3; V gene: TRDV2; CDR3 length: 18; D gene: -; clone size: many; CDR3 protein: CACASVVGSSWDTRQMFF; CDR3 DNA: TGTGCCTGTGCCTCCGTGGTGGGCAGCTCCTGGGACACCCGACAGATGTTTTTC
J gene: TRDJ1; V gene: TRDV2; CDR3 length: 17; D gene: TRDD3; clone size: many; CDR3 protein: CACDSLLGDTGADKLIF; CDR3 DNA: TGTGCCTGTGACTCCTTACTGGGGGATACGGGAGCCGATAAACTCATCTTT
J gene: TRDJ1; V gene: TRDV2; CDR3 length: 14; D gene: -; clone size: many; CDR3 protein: CACDTLTGRDKLIF; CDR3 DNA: TGTGCCTGTGACACCCTTACTGGTCGCGATAAACTCATCTTT
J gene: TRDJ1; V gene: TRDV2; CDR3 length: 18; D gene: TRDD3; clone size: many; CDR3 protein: CACDTLLGDTQDTDKLIF; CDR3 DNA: TGTGCCTGTGACACCTTACTGGGGGATACGCAGGACACCGATAAACTCATCTTT
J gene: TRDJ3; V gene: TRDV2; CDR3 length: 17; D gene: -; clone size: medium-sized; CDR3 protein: CACDPTGNSWDTRQMFF; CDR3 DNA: TGTGCCTGTGACCCCACTGGCAATTCCTGGGACACCCGACAGATGTTTTTC
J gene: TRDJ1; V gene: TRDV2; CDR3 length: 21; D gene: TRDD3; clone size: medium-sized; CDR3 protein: CACDTVLTGKRGDIGADKLIF; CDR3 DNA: TGTGCCTGTGACACCGTGCTAACGGGTAAACGCGGGGATATTGGGGCCGATAAACTCATCTTT
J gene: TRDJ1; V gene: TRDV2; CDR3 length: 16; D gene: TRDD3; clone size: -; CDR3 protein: CACDMVLGISPDKLIF; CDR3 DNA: TGTGCCTGTGACATGGTACTGGGGATATCCCCCGATAAACTCATCTTT
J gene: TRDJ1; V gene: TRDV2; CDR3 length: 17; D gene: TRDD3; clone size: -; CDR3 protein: CACNPLSSGGHTDKLIF; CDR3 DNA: TGTGCCTGTAATCCACTTTCGTCTGGGGGACACACCGATAAACTCATCTTT
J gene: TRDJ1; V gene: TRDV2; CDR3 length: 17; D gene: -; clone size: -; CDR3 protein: CACDSLYGEMYTDKLIF; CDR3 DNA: TGTGCCTGTGACTCGCTGTACGGGGAAATGTACACCGATAAACTCATCTTT
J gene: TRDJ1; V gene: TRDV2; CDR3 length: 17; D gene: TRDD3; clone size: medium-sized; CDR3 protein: CACDTVPGDPQTDKLIF; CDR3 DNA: TGTGCCTGTGATACAGTACCGGGGGATCCTCAAACTGATAAACTCATCTTT
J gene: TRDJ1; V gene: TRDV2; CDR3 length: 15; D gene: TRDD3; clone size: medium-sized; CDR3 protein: CACDTLGDNSDKLIF; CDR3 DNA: TGTGCCTGTGACACACTGGGGGATAACTCAGATAAACTCATCTTT
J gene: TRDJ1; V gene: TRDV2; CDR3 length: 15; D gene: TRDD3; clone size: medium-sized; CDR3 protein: CACERLGDTSDKLIF; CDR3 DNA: TGTGCCTGTGAGCGACTGGGGGATACATCCGATAAACTCATCTTT
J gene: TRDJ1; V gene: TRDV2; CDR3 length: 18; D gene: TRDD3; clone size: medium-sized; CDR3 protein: CACFNVATGGYTDPKLIF; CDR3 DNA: TGTGCCTGTTTCAATGTCGCCACTGGGGGATACACCGATCCTAAACTCATCTTT
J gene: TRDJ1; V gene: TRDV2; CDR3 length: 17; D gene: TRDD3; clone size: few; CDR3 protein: CACDTVLGDQGTDKLIF; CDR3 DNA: TGTGCCTGTGACACCGTACTGGGGGACCAAGGCACCGATAAACTCATCTTT
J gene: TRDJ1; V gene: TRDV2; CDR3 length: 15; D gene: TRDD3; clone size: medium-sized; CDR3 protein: CACDVLGDTGDKLIF; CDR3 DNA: TGTGCCTGTGACGTACTGGGGGATACGGGCGATAAACTCATCTTT
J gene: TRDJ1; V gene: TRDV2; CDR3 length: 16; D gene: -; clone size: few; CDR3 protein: CACDTPISAPTDKLIF; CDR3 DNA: TGTGCCTGTGACACGCCCATTTCAGCCCCGACCGATAAACTCATCTTT